A selection of T cell receptor beta chains follows, all from one sample in a study of CD8 T cells in Susac syndrome. Each CDR3 protein gets one entry after TCRdb re-called the immunoSEQ multiplex PCR reads with MiXCR. The sample carries some 160,000 distinct CDR3 sequences, roughly 92% recorded once. The sequenced material came from CD4+ T cells from PBMCs. These receptors all come from a human donor with Susac syndrome. Each CDR3 is given with its conserved first and last residue. D genes are given only for firm matches. Only some rows state a clone size, as once, few, many or a class for expanded clones.

J,size,V,D,CDR3,DNA
TRBJ2-1,.,TRBV29-1,TRBD1,CSVSLWGQGENEQFF,TGCAGCGTTTCCTTATGGGGACAGGGGGAAAATGAGCAGTTCTTC
TRBJ2-5,.,TRBV29-1,.,CSVVSSTETQYF,TGCAGCGTTGTATCTTCTACGGAGACCCAGTACTTC
TRBJ2-6,.,TRBV4-1,TRBD2,CASSHSLAGGLGANVLTF,TGCGCCAGCAGCCATTCTCTAGCGGGGGGGCTTGGGGCCAACGTCCTGACTTTC
TRBJ1-5,.,TRBV20-1,.,CSAKMQHF,TGCAGTGCTAAAATGCAGCATTTT
TRBJ2-2,.,TRBV12-3/TRBV12-4,.,CASRRGGTGELFF,TGTGCCAGCAGACGAGGGGGGACCGGGGAGCTGTTTTTT
TRBJ1-2,.,TRBV5-1,.,CASSLGGHIGYGYTF,TGCGCCAGCAGCTTGGGTGGACATATTGGTTATGGCTACACCTTC
TRBJ2-5,.,TRBV3-1,TRBD2,CASSQDTSGGRQTQYF,TGTGCCAGCAGCCAAGATACTAGCGGGGGGCGGCAGACCCAGTACTTC
TRBJ2-1,.,TRBV3-1,.,CASSPRSGEREEQFF,TGTGCCAGCAGTCCAAGATCGGGGGAGCGCGAGGAGCAGTTCTTC
TRBJ2-5,.,TRBV10-2,TRBD2,CASSDLAGQETQYF,TGCGCCAGCAGTGACTTAGCGGGCCAAGAGACCCAGTACTTC
TRBJ1-2,.,TRBV9,TRBD1,CASSVALGQGGYTF,TGTGCCAGCAGCGTAGCCTTAGGACAGGGTGGCTACACCTTC
TRBJ2-3,.,TRBV20-1,.,CSARVLTSTDTQYF,TGCAGTGCTAGAGTCTTGACAAGCACAGATACGCAGTATTTT
TRBJ1-6,.,TRBV29-1,TRBD1,CSVVTGGDSPLHF,TGCAGCGTTGTTACAGGGGGCGATTCACCCCTCCACTTT
TRBJ2-1,.,TRBV20-1,TRBD2,CSALAGGLNEQFF,TGCAGTGCCTTAGCGGGGGGGCTCAATGAGCAGTTCTTC
TRBJ1-1,.,TRBV7-9,.,CASSLGGHSTEAFF,TGTGCCAGCAGCTTAGGCGGACATAGCACTGAAGCTTTCTTT
TRBJ2-5,.,TRBV5-4,TRBD2,CASSRSGGKQETQYF,TGTGCCAGCAGCCGTAGCGGGGGGAAGCAAGAGACCCAGTACTTC
TRBJ1-1,.,TRBV18,.,CASSPQGSPTEAFF,TGTGCCAGCTCACCTCAGGGGTCCCCCACTGAAGCTTTCTTT
TRBJ2-3,once,TRBV4-1,TRBD1,CASNAFDRDTDTQYF,TGCGCCAGCAACGCCTTCGACAGGGATACAGATACGCAGTATTTT
TRBJ2-7,.,TRBV20-1,.,CSAREGREQYF,TGCAGTGCTAGAGAGGGCAGGGAGCAGTACTTC
TRBJ1-1,.,TRBV5-1,.,CASSRNDATEAFF,TGCGCCAGCAGCCGGAACGACGCCACTGAAGCTTTCTTT
TRBJ1-6,.,TRBV2,TRBD1,CASRTGGFGSPLHF,TGTGCCAGCAGGACAGGGGGGTTTGGATCACCCCTCCACTTT
TRBJ1-1,.,TRBV18,.,CASSLDSPNTEAFF,TGTGCCAGCTCTTTGGACAGCCCGAACACTGAAGCTTTCTTT
TRBJ1-5,once,TRBV7-9,.,CASSSEANQPQHF,TGTGCCAGCAGCTCAGAAGCTAATCAGCCCCAGCATTTT
TRBJ2-3,.,TRBV7-9,.,CASSPRTATDTQYF,TGTGCCAGCAGCCCGCGGACAGCTACAGATACGCAGTATTTT
TRBJ2-1,.,TRBV3-1,.,CASISSAGEQFF,TGTGCCAGCATCTCCTCCGCGGGAGAGCAGTTCTTC
TRBJ2-5,.,TRBV3-1,.,CASSQDWETQYF,TGTGCCAGCAGCCAAGATTGGGAGACCCAGTACTTC
TRBJ1-2,.,TRBV10-3,.,CAISDFAEREALGYTF,TGTGCCATCAGTGATTTCGCTGAACGTGAGGCTTTGGGCTACACCTTC
TRBJ1-2,.,TRBV29-1,.,CSVVGRGYGYTF,TGCAGCGTTGTCGGCAGGGGCTATGGCTACACCTTC
TRBJ2-5,.,TRBV3-1,TRBD2,CASSPRAGGRETQYF,TGTGCCAGCAGCCCTCGGGCGGGGGGGCGGGAGACCCAGTACTTC
TRBJ2-5,once,TRBV20-1,.,CLCLAQETQYF,TGCCTCTGCTTGGCCCAAGAGACCCAGTACTTC
TRBJ2-1,few,TRBV12-3/TRBV12-4,.,CASSLVGGYNEQFF,TGTGCCAGCAGTTTGGTCGGGGGCTACAATGAGCAGTTCTTC
TRBJ2-1,.,TRBV3-1,TRBD1,CASSWDRTSYNEQFF,TGTGCCAGCAGCTGGGACAGGACCTCCTACAATGAGCAGTTCTTC
TRBJ2-1,few,TRBV7-3,.,CASSSRNEQFF,TGTGCCAGCAGCTCCCGCAATGAGCAGTTCTTC
TRBJ2-4,.,TRBV12-5,TRBD1,CASGLGQGSKNIQYF,TGTGCTAGTGGTTTGGGACAGGGTTCCAAAAACATTCAGTACTTC
TRBJ2-2,once,TRBV19,.,CASSLSINTGELFF,TGTGCCAGTTCCTTGTCTATAAACACCGGGGAGCTGTTTTTT
TRBJ1-3,.,TRBV18,.,CASSHGRPSGNTIYF,TGTGCCAGCTCACACGGCAGGCCCTCTGGAAACACCATATATTTT